A selection of T cell receptor beta chains follows, all from one sample in a study of shared clonotypes between healthy human individuals. Only in-frame clones appear in the TCRdb table, and some are missing; sequencing was by immunoSEQ multiplex PCR. This sample has 600,000 to 750,000 clones, with around 91% found just once. The sequenced sample was memory CD8+ T cells from PBMCs. The origin of the receptors is a man between 18 and 29 years old in good health. Some clones in this sample may be carry-over from other donors' samples. The CDR3 runs from the conserved cysteine through the conserved F or W. The order of the fields is V gene, D gene, J gene, clone size, CDR3 DNA, CDR3 protein. A D gene is named only where the DNA matches it firmly. The size entry is marked missing in some rows and otherwise reads once, few, many or a size class.

v_call: TRBV7-2
d_call: NA
j_call: TRBJ1-1
clone_size: NA
cdr3_nt: TGTGCCAGCAGATCCCGCGGGGGTAACACTGAAGCTTTCTTT
cdr3_aa: CASRSRGGNTEAFF

v_call: TRBV11-2
d_call: NA
j_call: TRBJ2-7
clone_size: NA
cdr3_nt: TGTGCCAGCAGCTGGGGCCAACGTTACGAGCAGTACTTC
cdr3_aa: CASSWGQRYEQYF

v_call: TRBV9
d_call: TRBD2
j_call: TRBJ2-5
clone_size: once
cdr3_nt: TGTGCCAGCAGCGTAATAGCGGGAGCACTCGAGACCCAGTACTTC
cdr3_aa: CASSVIAGALETQYF

v_call: TRBV7-9
d_call: NA
j_call: TRBJ2-6
clone_size: NA
cdr3_nt: TGTGCCAGCAACTATCCCCGGGATCCCTCTGGGGCCAACGTCCTGACTTTC
cdr3_aa: CASNYPRDPSGANVLTF

v_call: TRBV5-6
d_call: NA
j_call: TRBJ2-1
clone_size: NA
cdr3_nt: TGTGCCAGCAGCTGGCAGGAGATGGACCCAGCAAAGTTCTTC
cdr3_aa: CASSWQEMDPAKFF

v_call: TRBV6-1
d_call: TRBD2
j_call: TRBJ2-3
clone_size: NA
cdr3_nt: TGTGCCAGCACTCCCCTGGCGGGAGGGCCAGATACGCAGTATTTT
cdr3_aa: CASTPLAGGPDTQYF

v_call: TRBV6-5
d_call: NA
j_call: TRBJ2-7
clone_size: NA
cdr3_nt: TGTGCCAGCAGTTTCTCTCGGGGCGAGCAGTACTTC
cdr3_aa: CASSFSRGEQYF

v_call: TRBV30
d_call: NA
j_call: TRBJ1-2
clone_size: few
cdr3_nt: TGTGCCTGGACCCCAGAGGGCAGGCCGGGCTACACCTTC
cdr3_aa: CAWTPEGRPGYTF

v_call: TRBV28
d_call: NA
j_call: TRBJ2-1
clone_size: once
cdr3_nt: TGTGCCAGCCGCACTAGGGAGAGTAACGATGAGCAGTTCTTC
cdr3_aa: CASRTRESNDEQFF

v_call: TRBV13
d_call: NA
j_call: TRBJ1-3
clone_size: NA
cdr3_nt: TGTGCCAGCAGCCGCGACCCGAACACCATATATTTT
cdr3_aa: CASSRDPNTIYF

v_call: TRBV11-1
d_call: NA
j_call: TRBJ2-2
clone_size: NA
cdr3_nt: TGTGCCAGCAGCTCCCCCTCGAGGGGCGAACCGAACACCGGGGAGCTGTTTTTT
cdr3_aa: CASSSPSRGEPNTGELFF

v_call: TRBV28
d_call: NA
j_call: TRBJ2-1
clone_size: NA
cdr3_nt: TGTGCCAGCAGTTTTTTGGACCGACACAATGAGCAGTTCTTC
cdr3_aa: CASSFLDRHNEQFF

v_call: TRBV7-2
d_call: NA
j_call: TRBJ1-5
clone_size: few
cdr3_nt: TGTGCCAGCAGCTGGGGACCGTATAGCAATCAGCCCCAGCATTTT
cdr3_aa: CASSWGPYSNQPQHF

v_call: TRBV6-5
d_call: NA
j_call: TRBJ2-7
clone_size: once
cdr3_nt: TGTGCCAGCAGTGGCCGCGAGCAGTACTTC
cdr3_aa: CASSGREQYF

v_call: TRBV27
d_call: TRBD1
j_call: TRBJ2-7
clone_size: NA
cdr3_nt: TGTGCCAGCAGTTTCTCGACAGGGGCAGTACACTACGAGCAGTACTTC
cdr3_aa: CASSFSTGAVHYEQYF

v_call: TRBV7-9
d_call: NA
j_call: TRBJ2-3
clone_size: NA
cdr3_nt: TGTGCCAGCAGCTTTCAGGGGGGGAAAGATACGCAGTATTTT
cdr3_aa: CASSFQGGKDTQYF

v_call: TRBV9
d_call: TRBD1
j_call: TRBJ2-1
clone_size: NA
cdr3_nt: TGTGCCAGCAGCGTAGGGGACAGGGGGACCTACAATGAGCAGTTCTTC
cdr3_aa: CASSVGDRGTYNEQFF

v_call: TRBV9
d_call: NA
j_call: TRBJ2-1
clone_size: NA
cdr3_nt: TGTGCCAGCAGCCCCGGGAACGACAATGAGCAGTTCTTC
cdr3_aa: CASSPGNDNEQFF

v_call: TRBV6-1
d_call: TRBD2
j_call: TRBJ2-2
clone_size: few
cdr3_nt: TGTGCCAGCAGTGAAGCTAGCGGGAGCACCGGGGAGCTGTTTTTT
cdr3_aa: CASSEASGSTGELFF

v_call: TRBV7-6
d_call: TRBD2
j_call: TRBJ2-1
clone_size: NA
cdr3_nt: TGTGCCAGCAGCCTAGCGGGAACCTACAATGAGCAGTTCTTC
cdr3_aa: CASSLAGTYNEQFF

v_call: TRBV29-1
d_call: NA
j_call: TRBJ2-2
clone_size: NA
cdr3_nt: TGCAGCGCCCCGTCTGGCGGGGAGCTGTTTTTT
cdr3_aa: CSAPSGGELFF

v_call: TRBV13
d_call: NA
j_call: TRBJ1-2
clone_size: once
cdr3_nt: TGTGCCAGCAGCTCCATTGGGGGGACACAGGGTGTTGACTATGGCTACACCTTC
cdr3_aa: CASSSIGGTQGVDYGYTF